The present T cell receptor beta chain was sequenced within a study of Graves' ophthalmopathy and Graves' hyperthyroidism. Amplification of the TCR beta CDR3 regions used RNA transcripts (as template). The authors performed first-round RT-PCR with HTBI primers and then a second-round multiplex PCR. TCRdb re-derived calls from the multiplex PCR reads in MiXCR, one entry per CDR3 protein. The data show a few hundred thousand distinct CDR3 sequences, 20% to 25% seen once. V was clipped by 3 bases and J by 0 bases, with 21 bases between them. The CDR3 runs to 19 residues. In germline, CDR1 is MGHDK, CDR2 SYGVNS. Over 18 months of follow-up, stable hyperthyroidism required that no ophthalmopathy appear. Among the exclusions were patients with other autoimmune diseases, uncontrolled infections, pregnancy or lactation. It was from more than 9 ml of fresh peripheral blood that the PBMCs came. Ten or more counts support this clonotype.

The receptor comes from a woman between 18 and 30 years old with stable Graves' hyperthyroidism. The sequencing input was peripheral blood. This chain links TRBV25-1 with TRBJ1-5; no clear D. The CDR3 protein is CASSDGGTGQLNSNQPQHF. The CDR3 DNA is TGTGCCAGCAGTGATGGAGGTACTGGGCAATTAAATAGCAATCAGCCCCAGCATTTT.